This T cell receptor beta chain was profiled in a study of cytomegalovirus exposure and HLA in healthy donors. The CDR3 is 11 amino acids. V was pared by 5 bases and J by 4 bases, with 3 bases between. CDR1 and CDR2 (germline): MDHEN, SYDVKM. The PCR had 60 Vbeta and 13 Jbeta primers. Methods used by the authors: The count from a later analysis was some 80 million unique TCR beta chains, some 12 million of them shared. Method: immunoSEQ multiplex PCR; TCRdb's copy keeps in-frame clones and lacks some. V and J calls and clone size are copied from that table; D and trimming were computed from the DNA. The table lists 200,000 or so clones, just under 70% of them singletons, with 2.5% to 3% in the top ten.

The rearrangement uses TRBV28 and TRBJ2-1; no definite D call. Sequenced sample: PBMCs. The clonotype comes from a man between 35 and 55 years old in good health and CMV-seropositive. In DNA form, the CDR3 reads TGTGCCAGCAGTCCATACAATGAGCAGTTCTTC. As protein: CASSPYNEQFF. The full variable domain, its missing parts supplied by reference TRBV28 and TRBJ2-1, is DVKVTQSSRYLVKRTGEKVFLECVQDMDHENMFWYRQDPGLGLRLIYFSYDVKMKEKGDIPEGYSVSREKKERFSLILESASTNQTSMYLCASSPYNEQFFGPGTRLTVL.